The 27 T cell receptor beta chains below all came from one sample that was sequenced in a study of cytomegalovirus exposure and HLA in healthy donors. Assay: immunoSEQ multiplex PCR; the TCRdb copy retains only in-frame clones and omits some. Among some 250,000 clones listed, 90% were seen once. Sequencing was performed on PBMCs. Receptor source: a woman aged 18-30 years in good health and CMV-seronegative.

This chain uses TRBV6-5 with TRBJ2-7; D may be TRBD2 (6 bases). This CDR3 is 15 amino acids long. Trimming shortened V by 0 bases and J by 2 bases, and 11 bases separated the two germline ends. The germline V gene has CDR1 MNHEY and CDR2 SVGAGI. The CDR3 reads CASSYSAGSTYEQYF. CDR3 nucleotides: TGTGCCAGCAGTTACTCGGCGGGGTCGACCTACGAGCAGTACTTC.

This sequence joins TRBV5-1 and TRBJ1-4; D gene unclear. Trimming cost V 0 bases and J 0 bases, with 3 bases left between them. The CDR3 consists of 14 residues. Germline values: CDR1 SGHRS, CDR2 YFSETQ. CDR3 residues: CASSLGTTNEKLFF. CDR3 DNA sequence: TGCGCCAGCAGCTTGGGTACAACTAATGAAAAACTGTTTTTT.

Details on this clone: This clone may be a read error of a much larger clone one base away. The sample holds other DNA sequences that translate to the same CDR3. The chain uses TRBV6-4 and TRBJ2-6; D is undetermined. Germline CDR1 is MRHNA and CDR2 is SNTAGT. The CDR3 extends over 15 amino acids. V lost 0 bases and J lost 0, with 3 bases in between. The CDR3 DNA is TGTGCCAGCAGTGACTCCAGCTCTGGGGCCAACGTCCTGACTTTC. Residues: CASSDSSSGANVLTF.

This clone was seen a few times. The gene calls are TRBV6-5 and TRBJ1-2, with D perhaps matching TRBD1 (5 bases). Trimming removed 4 bases at V and 4 bases at J, with 16 bases between. Germline V lookup: CDR1 MNHEY, CDR2 SVGAGI. The CDR3 has 15 residues. The CDR3, as DNA: TGTGCCAGCAGTTTCTCCCCGGGGGGGATCTATGGCTACACCTTC. This encodes CASSFSPGGIYGYTF.

The chain is built from TRBV19 and TRBJ1-3; D is possibly TRBD1 (6 bases). Trimming removed 3 bases from V and 6 bases from J, with 9 bases in between. Germline-derived CDR1 and CDR2 are LNHDA and SQIVND (reference sequence). CDR3 length: 13 amino acids. Here the CDR3 reads CASSMGQLNTIYF. The CDR3 region has the DNA TGTGCCAGTAGTATGGGACAACTAAACACCATATATTTT.

V is TRBV19 and J is TRBJ1-2; TRBD1 matches 7 bases. V trimming: 4 bases; J trimming: 4 bases; junction bases outside the gene matches: 9. The CDR3 is 15 residues long. CDR1 and CDR2 from the germline V gene are LNHDA and SQIVND (reference sequence). As DNA, the CDR3 is TGTGCCAGTAGTACCCAGGGGGACGGGTCCTATGGCTACACCTTC. Protein sequence: CASSTQGDGSYGYTF.

The genes are TRBV29-1 and TRBJ1-2; 7 bases agree with TRBD1. This CDR3 region has 13 residues. From germline, CDR1 is SQVTM and CDR2 ANQGSEA. The V and J ends lost 2 bases and 7 bases, in that order; junction bases with no gene match: 7. The DNA of the CDR3 is TGCAGCGTTGAATACGACAGGGTTCCTGGCTACACCTTC. The encoded protein is CSVEYDRVPGYTF.

V usage is TRBV27 and J usage is TRBJ2-7, with D possibly matching TRBD1 (5 bases). CDR1 MNHEY and CDR2 SMNVEV come from the germline V gene (reference sequence). Deletions cut 6 bases from V and 6 bases from J, with 24 bases between. The CDR3 extends over 16 amino acids. CDR3 sequence reads: CASRPNQGPQDGEQYV. The CDR3, as DNA: TGTGCCAGCAGACCTAACCAGGGCCCGCAAGATGGCGAGCAGTACGTC.

V gene TRBV7-9 combines with J gene TRBJ1-1; TRBD1 matches at 8 bases. The trim removed 3 bases at V and 1 base at J, leaving 4 bases unmatched. The length of the CDR3 is 15 residues. From germline, CDR1 is SEHNR and CDR2 FQNEAQ (reference sequence). Here the CDR3 reads CASSFWTGPNTEAFF. CDR3 sequence (DNA): TGTGCCAGCAGCTTCTGGACAGGGCCGAACACTGAAGCTTTCTTT.

This chain links TRBV27 with TRBJ1-1; 8 bases are a match to TRBD1. The germline V gene encodes CDR1 MNHEY and CDR2 SMNVEV (reference sequence). The trim removed 6 bases at V and 0 bases at J, leaving 9 bases unmatched. There are 16 residues in the CDR3. The CDR3 reads CASRPDRGLVNTEAFF. In nucleotides, the CDR3 is TGTGCCAGCAGACCTGACAGGGGCCTAGTGAACACTGAAGCTTTCTTT.

The V gene is TRBV2, the J gene TRBJ2-7; D not certain. This CDR3 spans 12 amino acids. Trimming left V 2 bases short and J 2 bases short, with 4 bases between. Germline CDR1 SNHLY, CDR2 FYNNEI. CDR3 sequence (DNA): TGTGCCAGCAGTGAACAGGCCTACGAGCAGTACTTC. Its translation is CASSEQAYEQYF.

J is TRBJ1-1 and V is TRBV27, with unresolved D. The CDR3 contains 15 residues. Trimming took 1 base from V and 5 from J, leaving 14 bases between them. Germline assignment: CDR1 MNHEY and CDR2 SMNVEV (reference sequence). CDR3 amino acids: CASSLYAGGSTEAFF. In nucleotides, the CDR3 is TGTGCCAGCAGTTTATACGCAGGAGGATCGACTGAAGCTTTCTTT.

In this sample, this clone turned up a few times. The CDR3 sequence is CASSFLEPAPNSPLHF. The CDR3 DNA reads TGTGCCAGCAGTTTCCTGGAGCCGGCACCTAATTCACCCCTCCACTTT. The gene calls are TRBV28 and TRBJ1-6; no firm D call. The V and J ends lost 3 bases and 6 bases respectively, with 15 bases between them. CDR1 is MDHEN and CDR2 is SYDVKM in the germline V gene. The CDR3 contains 16 residues.

V gene TRBV19 combines with J gene TRBJ2-2, with 8 bases fitting TRBD2. After removal of 5 bases from V and 7 bases from J, the junction contained 6 bases not matched to a gene. Germline CDR1 and CDR2: LNHDA and SQIVND (reference sequence). CDR3 size: 14 residues. The chain's CDR3 is CASSLTGGNGELFF. Here the CDR3 DNA reads TGTGCCAGTAGTCTCACGGGAGGGAACGGGGAGCTGTTTTTT.

The V call is TRBV6-1, the J call TRBJ2-5; D is ambiguous. The CDR3 has 15 residues. Germline V CDR1 and CDR2: MNHNS, SASEGT. With 3 bases removed from V and 2 bases from J, the gap between germline ends came to 13 bases. CDR3 bases: TGTGCCAGCAGTGATGGAGTGGGTGAGCAAGAGACCCAGTACTTC. It encodes CASSDGVGEQETQYF.

V is TRBV10-1 and J is TRBJ2-5, with TRBD1 matching 8 bases. The CDR3 contains 12 residues. The V gene end was trimmed by 6 bases and the J gene end by 6 bases; junction bases not matched to a gene: 3. Germline values: CDR1 WNHNN, CDR2 SYGVQD (reference sequence). The CDR3 DNA sequence: TGCGCCAGCAGGACAGGGGAGAAGACCCAGTACTTC. It is translated as CASRTGEKTQYF.

This chain uses TRBV12-2 with TRBJ2-7; the listed D gene, TRBD2, was not tested against the DNA. TRBV12-2 is annotated as a pseudogene. The CDR3 consists of 20 residues. The CDR3 loop is CASRLVAGTSGGASSYEQYF. CDR3 in DNA: TGTGCAAGTCGCTTAGTCGCCGGGACTAGCGGGGGAGCGAGCTCCTACGAGCAGTACTTC.

V is TRBV18 and J is TRBJ1-6; D is uncertain. Germline CDR1 reads KGHSH; CDR2 reads LQKENI. CDR3 length: 19 residues. V shed 3 bases and J shed 3 bases, with 21 bases lying between them. The CDR3 sequence is CASSPLGGRPSSYNSPLHF. The CDR3 DNA reads as TGTGCCAGCTCACCCCTCGGAGGGAGGCCCTCCAGCTATAATTCACCCCTCCACTTT. The variable domain in full, with the rest retrieved from reference TRBV18 and TRBJ1-6, is NAGVMQNPRHLVRRRGQEARLRCSPMKGHSHVYWYRQLPEEGLKFMVYLQKENIIDESGMPKERFSAEFPKEGPSILRIQQVVRGDSAAYFCASSPLGGRPSSYNSPLHFGNGTRLTVT.

The rearrangement uses TRBV28 and TRBJ2-7; a possible D gene is TRBD1 (5 bases). CDR1 and CDR2 (germline): MDHEN, SYDVKM. V lost 3 bases to trimming and J lost 4 bases, with 10 bases between them. This CDR3 has 13 residues. The CDR3 sequence: CASSFQGLYEQYV. The CDR3 nucleotides are TGTGCCAGCAGTTTTCAGGGCCTATACGAGCAGTACGTC.

The rearrangement uses TRBV11-2 and TRBJ2-2; TRBD1 might be the D (5 bases). Per germline, CDR1 SGHAT and CDR2 FQNNGV. The CDR3 is 15 amino acids. Trimming removed 2 bases from V and 5 bases from J, with 12 bases in between. CDR3 nucleotides: TGTGCCAGCAGCTTAAGAAGGGGCGGTACCGGGGAGCTGTTTTTT. Amino acids: CASSLRRGGTGELFF.

The V and J genes are TRBV9 and TRBJ1-1, with 7 bases matching TRBD1. Per the germline V gene, CDR1 is SGDLS and CDR2 is YYNGEE. The V segment lost 6 bases and the J segment 6 bases; nucleotides outside the gene matches: 11. The CDR3 loop spans 14 amino acids. The CDR3 coding sequence is TGTGCCAGCACATCCGGTGGGGGACAGTCTGAAGCTTTCTTT. It specifies CASTSGGGQSEAFF.

Only one count was recorded for this clone. CDR3 bases: TGTGCCAGCAGTGAAAACCGGGTAACTGAAGCTTTCTTT. Its translation: CASSENRVTEAFF. V and J are TRBV6-1 and TRBJ1-1; the D is unclear. Per germline, CDR1 MNHNS and CDR2 SASEGT. The CDR3 runs 13 residues. The V end lost 2 bases, the J end lost 5 bases, and 9 bases lay between the germline ends.

This clone was detected only once. The chain recombines TRBV19 with TRBJ1-1, with TRBD1 as a possible D gene (6 bases). V lost 3 bases and J lost 5, with 13 bases in between. Germline-derived CDR1 and CDR2 are LNHDA and SQIVND (reference sequence). This CDR3 spans 14 amino acids. The CDR3 protein is CASSITGGWTEAFF. The CDR3 DNA is TGTGCCAGTAGTATCACGGGGGGCTGGACTGAAGCTTTCTTT.

The chain carries TRBV5-1 and TRBJ2-2; 9 nucleotides line up with TRBD2. CDR3 length equals 16 residues. V was clipped by 0 bases and J by 1 base; unmatched bases: 1. Per germline, CDR1 SGHRS and CDR2 YFSETQ. The CDR3 DNA sequence: TGCGCCAGCAGCTTGGAACTAGCGGGGAACACCGGGGAGCTGTTTTTT. Translation gives CASSLELAGNTGELFF.

The chain joins TRBV4-3 to TRBJ2-3; possible D gene TRBD1, 6 bases. In germline, CDR1 is LGHNA, CDR2 YSLEER. The CDR3 length is 18 residues. V was shortened by 0 bases and J by 2 bases, with 18 bases between the two germline ends. The CDR3 coding sequence is TGCGCCAGCAGCCAAGACTTAGGGGGTTTTTGGGACACAGATACGCAGTATTTT. Amino acid sequence: CASSQDLGGFWDTDTQYF.

The V gene is TRBV29-1, the J gene TRBJ2-1; 7 positions agree with TRBD1. This CDR3 spans 15 amino acids. Germline-derived CDR1 and CDR2 are SQVTM and ANQGSEA. Trimming cost V 3 bases and J 0 bases; bases outside gene matches: 5. CDR3: CSVEETGSSYNEQFF. Here the CDR3 DNA reads TGCAGCGTTGAGGAGACAGGGAGCTCCTACAATGAGCAGTTCTTC.

This chain joins TRBV28 and TRBJ1-1, with D unresolved. The CDR3 runs to 13 residues. Germline values: CDR1 MDHEN, CDR2 SYDVKM. V lost 3 bases and J lost 1, with 6 bases in between. CDR3 residues: CASSLEANTEAFF. In DNA form, the CDR3 reads TGTGCCAGCAGTTTGGAGGCGAACACTGAAGCTTTCTTT.